The following is a T cell receptor (beta chain) sequence with its context. This record comes from a study of blood T cell repertoires in COVID-19. Study information: Samples representing acute and convalescent COVID-19 were sourced from the United States, Italy and Spain.

Some clones are missing from TCRdb's copy, which holds only in-frame ones; the method was immunoSEQ multiplex PCR. This table has approximately 210,000 clones, about 83% appearing once. Looked up from germline, CDR1 is GTSNPN and CDR2 is SVGIG (reference sequence). The CDR3 loop spans 13 amino acids. V lost 3 bases to trimming and J lost 4 bases, with 12 bases between them. This sequence joins TRBV30 and TRBJ1-2; D is undetermined. The sequence derives from a man over 45 with active or convalescent COVID-19. What was sequenced was peripheral blood. The CDR3 region is CAWRWSRFYGYTF. CDR3 in DNA: TGTGCCTGGAGATGGTCCAGGTTCTATGGCTACACCTTC.